Listed here is a single TCR beta chain. The sample is drawn from a study of CD8 T cells in ankylosing spondylitis. Trimming took 7 bases from V and 5 from J, leaving 14 bases between them. Germline V gene lookup returns CDR1 SQVTM and CDR2 ANQGSEA. CDR3 length: 13 residues. A single record per CDR3 protein comes from TCRdb applying MiXCR to the 5' RACE reads. Of about 27,000 distinct CDR3 sequences listed, over 6.5% are singletons. This clonotype originated in a male donor with ankylosing spondylitis or in good health (not recorded which). The material sequenced was blood. J is TRBJ2-2 and V is TRBV29-1; D ambiguous. CDR3 sequence: CSAGGGLTGELFF. The DNA for the CDR3 is TGCAGCGCCGGTGGCGGTTTAACCGGGGAGCTGTTTTTT.